Listed here are 14 T cell receptor beta chains from one sample, sequenced in a study of blood T cell repertoires in COVID-19. The repertoire was sequenced with immunoSEQ multiplex PCR; TCRdb's copy has only in-frame clones and lacks some. Of 250,000 to 350,000 clones detected, nearly 90% appear once; the ten largest clones hold 5.5% to 6%. The sequencing sample was made of PBMCs or T cells enriched from blood (not recorded which). The receptors shown here come from a woman in her thirties who had recovered from COVID-19.

The rearrangement joins TRBV7-2 to TRBJ2-3; the match to TRBD1 covers 7 bases. Germline lookup yields CDR1 SGHTA and CDR2 FQGNSA. Trimming took 4 bases from V and 6 from J; bases not matched to a gene: 10. This CDR3 is built from 15 residues. CDR3 bases: TGTGCCAGCAGCTCCACCGCCAGGGGGTCCGATACGCAGTATTTT. This encodes CASSSTARGSDTQYF. Variable domain in full (rest from reference TRBV7-2 and TRBJ2-3): GAGVSQSPSNKVTEKGKDVELRCDPISGHTALYWYRQSLGQGLEFLIYFQGNSAPDKSGLPSDRFSAERTGGSVSTLTIQRTQQEDSAVYLCASSSTARGSDTQYFGPGTRLTVL.

CDR3 protein: CASSKIQGRNTEAFF. In DNA, the CDR3 is TGTGCCAGCAGCAAAATACAGGGGAGGAACACTGAAGCTTTCTTT. The gene calls are TRBV11-2 and TRBJ1-1, with 7 nucleotides matching TRBD1. The V gene end was trimmed by 5 bases and the J gene end by 1 base; junction bases not matched to a gene: 7. CDR3 length: 15 amino acids. CDR1 SGHAT and CDR2 FQNNGV come from the germline V gene.

J is TRBJ1-2 and V is TRBV30; D gene unclear. This CDR3 region has 12 residues. Germline lookup yields CDR1 GTSNPN and CDR2 SVGIG (reference sequence). V was pared by 0 bases and J by 4 bases, with 6 bases between. CDR3 nucleotides: TGTGCCTGGAGTGTAAACACCTATGGCTACACCTTC. It translates to CAWSVNTYGYTF.

The chain recombines TRBV7-8 with TRBJ1-6, with 8 bases identical to TRBD1. The CDR3 sequence is 14 residues long. The J segment lost 6 bases and the V segment lost 5 bases, leaving 3 bases of the junction unmatched. Germline V gene sequence: CDR1 SGHVS, CDR2 FQNEAQ. CDR3 DNA sequence: TGTGCCAGCAGCAGGGACAGGCGTAATTCACCCCTCCACTTT. Its protein is CASSRDRRNSPLHF.

V usage is TRBV7-8 and J usage is TRBJ1-2, with a weak D call TRBD1 (6 bases). Deletions cut 5 bases from V and 2 bases from J, with 15 bases between. Germline V gives CDR1 SGHVS, CDR2 FQNEAQ. The CDR3 is 15 amino acids. Written as DNA, the CDR3 is TGTGCCAGCAGCAAACGTGGACAGCAGAACTATGGCTACACCTTC. Translating gives CASSKRGQQNYGYTF.

This clone was observed once. The chain joins TRBV9 to TRBJ1-3, with D hard to call. Trimming pared 7 bases from V and 4 bases from J, leaving 12 bases between. The germline gives CDR1 SGDLS, CDR2 YYNGEE. The CDR3 consists of 13 residues. The CDR3 coding sequence is TGTGCCAGCCGTGAGGATTTCGGAAACACCATATATTTT. This translates into CASREDFGNTIYF.

The chain carries TRBV5-1 and TRBJ2-3; D unclear. The CDR3 consists of 12 residues. V was trimmed by 0 bases and J by 6 bases, leaving 5 bases between them. Germline V gene data show CDR1 as SGHRS and CDR2 as YFSETQ. The CDR3 is CASSLVSDTQYF. The CDR3 DNA sequence: TGCGCCAGCAGCTTGGTCTCGGATACGCAGTATTTT.

The count of this clone is one. The chain has TRBV7-2 and TRBJ2-7; no clear D gene. CDR3 size: 15 residues. Trimming removed 5 bases from V and 2 bases from J, with 16 bases in between. The germline gives CDR1 SGHTA, CDR2 FQGNSA. CDR3 nucleotide sequence: TGTGCCAGCAGCCCCCCCCGGGTGGCCCCCTACGAGCAGTACTTC. This codes for CASSPPRVAPYEQYF.

The rearrangement uses TRBV12-5 and TRBJ1-6; TRBD1 matches at 7 bases. CDR3 length: 15 residues. Looked up from germline, CDR1 is LGHNT and CDR2 is FRNRAP. Losses at the gene ends were 6 bases for V and 8 bases for J; bases not matched to a gene: 10. CDR3 region: CASGPSGTEDSPLHF. The CDR3 nucleotides are TGTGCTAGTGGGCCCTCTGGGACAGAGGATTCACCCCTCCACTTT.

V is TRBV7-9 and J is TRBJ2-2; no reliable D call. Trimming pared 4 bases from V and 4 bases from J, leaving 16 bases between. The CDR3 length is 16 residues. The V gene's germline CDR1 is SEHNR and CDR2 FQNEAQ (reference sequence). CDR3 sequence reads: CASSYAPLLGTGELFF. The CDR3 nucleotides read TGTGCCAGCAGCTACGCGCCGTTGCTTGGCACCGGGGAGCTGTTTTTT. The full variable domain, rest sourced from reference TRBV7-9 and TRBJ2-2, is DTGVSQNPRHKITKRGQNVTFRCDPISEHNRLYWYRQTLGQGPEFLTYFQNEAQLEKSRLLSDRFSAERPKGSFSTLEIQRTEQGDSAMYLCASSYAPLLGTGELFFGEGSRLTVL.

This clone was seen more than once but under ten times. The chain recombines TRBV15 with TRBJ1-2; 7 bases line up with TRBD1. Germline V CDR1 and CDR2: LNHNV, YYDKDF (reference sequence). The length of the CDR3 is 14 residues. The trim removed 0 bases at V and 5 bases at J, leaving 3 bases unmatched. The CDR3 spells CATSRDGTAYGYTF. The CDR3 coding sequence is TGTGCCACCAGCAGAGATGGGACAGCTTATGGCTACACCTTC.

This clone was seen once. The CDR3 is CASGLVLGRGAGNTIYF. Written as DNA, the CDR3 is TGTGCTAGTGGTTTGGTACTCGGCAGGGGCGCTGGAAACACCATATATTTT. The chain has TRBV12-5 and TRBJ1-3; the D gene is possibly TRBD1 (6 bases). Trimming pared 0 bases from V and 2 bases from J, leaving 14 bases between. The germline V gene encodes CDR1 LGHNT and CDR2 FRNRAP. This CDR3 is built from 17 residues.

This clone occurred a few times. The chain uses TRBV19 and TRBJ1-5, with 8 bases aligning to TRBD1. The V and J ends lost 5 bases and 2 bases, in that order; junction bases with no gene match: 11. The CDR3 is 17 amino acids. Germline CDR1 reads LNHDA; CDR2 reads SQIVND (reference sequence). The CDR3 DNA reads as TGTGCCAGTAGTGCAGACAGGGGCCAGTCGGGCAATCAGCCCCAGCATTTT. Translated: CASSADRGQSGNQPQHF. Combining the CDR3 with reference TRBV19 and TRBJ1-5 gives the whole variable domain DGGITQSPKYLFRKEGQNVTLSCEQNLNHDAMYWYRQDPGQGLRLIYYSQIVNDFQKGDIAEGYSVSREKKESFPLTVTSAQKNPTAFYLCASSADRGQSGNQPQHFGDGTRLSIL.

This clone appeared a single time. This chain connects TRBV12-3 or TRBV12-4 to TRBJ1-2, with 10 bases lining up with TRBD1. The CDR3 totals 12 residues. The V gene end was trimmed by 10 bases and the J gene end by 4 bases; junction bases not matched to a gene: 3. CDR3 nucleotides: TGTGCCACCAGGACAGGGGGCTATGGCTACACCTTC. Its protein product is CATRTGGYGYTF.